These 2 T cell receptor beta chains came from one sample sequenced in a study of T-cell memory formation after mild COVID-19. MiXCR, applied by TCRdb to the 5' RACE reads, yields one record per CDR3 protein. Seen here are 350,000 or so distinct CDR3 sequences, roughly 20% observed once, and the top ten hold about 21%. The specimen sequenced was PBMCs or a T cell subset sorted from them (not recorded which). The receptors stem from a man aged 18 to 29 who had mild COVID-19 (a few samples of this study predate the infection). Cell type and time point are not known.

The J gene is TRBJ1-1, the V gene TRBV5-1; D is uncertain. The CDR3 runs to 14 residues. CDR1 and CDR2 (germline): SGHRS, YFSETQ. V was shortened by 0 bases and J by 8 bases, with 14 bases between the two germline ends. CDR3: CASSLGPVPIEAFF. The CDR3 region has the DNA TGCGCCAGCAGCTTGGGTCCAGTCCCGATCGAAGCTTTCTTT.

This clonotype turned up a few times. The DNA of the CDR3 is TGTGCCAGCTCACCACCGGATCCAGGGTATGGCTACACCTTC. This translates into CASSPPDPGYGYTF. The chain has TRBV18 and TRBJ1-2; maybe TRBD1 (5 bases). The CDR3 contains 14 residues. The germline CDR1 and CDR2 sequences are KGHSH and LQKENI. Between the trimmed V and J ends, which lost 0 bases and 5 bases, there was a span of 10 bases.